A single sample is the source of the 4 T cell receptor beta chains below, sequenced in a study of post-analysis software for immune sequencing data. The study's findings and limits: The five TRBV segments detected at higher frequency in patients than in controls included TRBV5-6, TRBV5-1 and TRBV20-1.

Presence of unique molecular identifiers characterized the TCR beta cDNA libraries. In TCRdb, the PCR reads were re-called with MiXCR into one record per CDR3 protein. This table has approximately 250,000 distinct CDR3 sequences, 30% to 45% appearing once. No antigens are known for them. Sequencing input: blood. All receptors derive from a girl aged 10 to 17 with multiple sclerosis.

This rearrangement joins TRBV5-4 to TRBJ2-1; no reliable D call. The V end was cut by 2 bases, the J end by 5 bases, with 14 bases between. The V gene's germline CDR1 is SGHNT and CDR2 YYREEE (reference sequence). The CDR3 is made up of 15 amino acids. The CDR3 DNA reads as TGTGCCAGCAGCTTCGCCCCATCGACGGACAATGAGCAGTTCTTC. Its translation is CASSFAPSTDNEQFF.

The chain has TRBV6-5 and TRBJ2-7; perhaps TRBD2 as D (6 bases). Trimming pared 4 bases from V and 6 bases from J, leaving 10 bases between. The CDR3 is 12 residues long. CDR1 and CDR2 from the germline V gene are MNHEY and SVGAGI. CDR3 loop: CASSSAGSEQYF. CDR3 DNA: TGTGCCAGCAGTTCCGCGGGGAGCGAGCAGTACTTC.

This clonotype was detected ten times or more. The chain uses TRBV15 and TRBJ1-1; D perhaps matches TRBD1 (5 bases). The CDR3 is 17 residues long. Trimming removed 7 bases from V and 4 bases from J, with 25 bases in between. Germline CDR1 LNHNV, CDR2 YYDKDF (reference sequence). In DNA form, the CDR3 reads TGTGCCACCAAGCTATATGGGACCCCCGAGAGTGGCACTGAAGCTTTCTTT. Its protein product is CATKLYGTPESGTEAFF.

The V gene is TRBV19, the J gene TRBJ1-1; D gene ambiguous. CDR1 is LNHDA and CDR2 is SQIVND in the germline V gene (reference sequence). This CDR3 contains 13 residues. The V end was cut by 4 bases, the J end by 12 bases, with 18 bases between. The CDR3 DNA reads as TGTGCCAGTAGTAACCGGGCTCAAGGTTCGACTTTCTTT. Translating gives CASSNRAQGSTFF.